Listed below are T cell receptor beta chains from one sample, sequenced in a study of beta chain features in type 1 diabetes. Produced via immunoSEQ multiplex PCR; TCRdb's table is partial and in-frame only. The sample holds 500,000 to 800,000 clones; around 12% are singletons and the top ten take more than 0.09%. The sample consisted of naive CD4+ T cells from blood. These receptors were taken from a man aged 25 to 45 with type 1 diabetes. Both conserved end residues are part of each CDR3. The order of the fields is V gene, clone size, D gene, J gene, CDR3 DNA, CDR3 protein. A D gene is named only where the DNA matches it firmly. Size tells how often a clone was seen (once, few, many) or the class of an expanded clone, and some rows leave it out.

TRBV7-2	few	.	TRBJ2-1	TGTGCCAGCAGCTTAGTCGACACCAATGAGCAGTTCTTC	CASSLVDTNEQFF
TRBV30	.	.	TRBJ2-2	TGTGCCTGGAGTGGGCGGGTGTATACGAACACCGGGGAGCTGTTTTTT	CAWSGRVYTNTGELFF
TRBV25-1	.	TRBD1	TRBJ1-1	TGTGCCAGCGCAGGACAGGGTAACACTGAAGCTTTCTTT	CASAGQGNTEAFF
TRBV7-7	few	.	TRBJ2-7	TGTGCTAGCAGCAGGACGTCCTCCTCCGAGCAGTACTTC	CASSRTSSSEQYF
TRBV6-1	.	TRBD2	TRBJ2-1	TGTGCCAGCAGTGGGGGACTAGCGGACAATGAGCAGTTCTTC	CASSGGLADNEQFF
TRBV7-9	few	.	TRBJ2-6	TGTGCCGGGGGGAACAGGGCTGGGGCCAACGTCCTGACTTTC	CAGGNRAGANVLTF
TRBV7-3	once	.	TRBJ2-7	TGTGCCAGCAGCTTACATAGCGGTGCATCCTACGAGCAGTACTTC	CASSLHSGASYEQYF
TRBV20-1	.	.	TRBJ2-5	TGCAGTGCCCATAGGGGGGAGACCCAGTACTTC	CSAHRGETQYF
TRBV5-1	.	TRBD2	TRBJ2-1	TGCGCCAGCAGCACCACTAGCGGGGGCTACAATGAGCAGTTCTTC	CASSTTSGGYNEQFF
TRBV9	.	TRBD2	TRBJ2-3	TGTGCCAGCAGCGTTAGCGGGGGGACCATCACAGATACGCAGTATTTT	CASSVSGGTITDTQYF
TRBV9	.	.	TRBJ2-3	TGTGCCAGCAGCGCGCTCACAGGGTTGGATACGCAGTATTTT	CASSALTGLDTQYF
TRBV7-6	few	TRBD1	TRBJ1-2	TGTGCCAGCAGCCCAGGACAGGGATTGGACTATGGCTACACCTTC	CASSPGQGLDYGYTF